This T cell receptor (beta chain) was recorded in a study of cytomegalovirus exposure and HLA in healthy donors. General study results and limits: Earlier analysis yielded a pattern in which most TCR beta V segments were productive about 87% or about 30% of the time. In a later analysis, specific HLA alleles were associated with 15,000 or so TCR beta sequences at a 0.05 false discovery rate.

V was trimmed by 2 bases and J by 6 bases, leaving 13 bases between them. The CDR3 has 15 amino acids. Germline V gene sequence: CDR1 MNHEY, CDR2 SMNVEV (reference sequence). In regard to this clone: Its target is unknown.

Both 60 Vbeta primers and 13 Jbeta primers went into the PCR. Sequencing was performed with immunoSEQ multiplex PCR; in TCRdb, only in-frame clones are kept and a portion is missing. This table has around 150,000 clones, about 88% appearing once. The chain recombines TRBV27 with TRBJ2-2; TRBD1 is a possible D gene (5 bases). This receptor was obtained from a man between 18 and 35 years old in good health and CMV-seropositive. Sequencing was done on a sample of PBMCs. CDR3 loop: CASSLMAGWAGELFF. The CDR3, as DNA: TGTGCCAGCAGTTTAATGGCAGGGTGGGCCGGGGAGCTGTTTTTT.